This T cell receptor (beta chain) was recovered during a study of blood T cell repertoires in COVID-19. Study overall: Sites in the United States, Italy and Spain provided acute and convalescent COVID-19 samples. Sources were T cells, B-cell-depleted T cells, or PBMCs; the material itself was cDNA or gDNA.

The germline gives CDR1 SGHVS, CDR2 FNYEAQ. Trimming shortened V by 2 bases and J by 4 bases, and 17 bases separated the two germline ends. There are 16 residues in the CDR3. Original handling: Reference gene primer amplification yielded estimated nucleated cell counts. Generated by immunoSEQ multiplex PCR, the TCRdb table keeps only in-frame clones and is missing some. The V and J calls and clone size are taken from that table; D and trimming were inferred from the DNA. This sample yields around 230,000 clones, of which 75% to 90% are seen a single time; 27% belongs to the top ten. The sequence was collected from a man aged 40-49 years with acute or convalescent COVID-19. The chain joins TRBV7-6 to TRBJ1-1; D might be TRBD1 (5 bases). The specimen sequenced was peripheral blood. In nucleotides, the CDR3 is TGTGCCAGCAGCTTAAGGATGCAGGGCGAGACCACTGAAGCTTTCTTT. Translated: CASSLRMQGETTEAFF.